Each of the 26 T cell receptor beta chains below was sequenced from the same sample in a study of shared clonotypes between healthy human individuals. The data were produced by immunoSEQ multiplex PCR, yet TCRdb's version contains in-frame clones alone and is incomplete. This sample has under 150,000 clones, with about 67% found just once. The specimen was memory CD8+ T cells sorted from blood. As to subset: CD45RO+ cells pooled with CCR7-negative TemRA cells. These receptors all come from a woman in her thirties in good health.

This clone was observed once. This rearrangement joins TRBV6-4 to TRBJ1-2, with D unclear. This CDR3 region has 14 residues. Germline-derived CDR1 and CDR2 are MRHNA and SNTAGT. Trimming took off 0 bases at V and 6 bases at J, with 11 bases between the two ends. The DNA of the CDR3 is TGTGCCAGCAGTGACTCGGCCGGTAGGGATGGCTACACCTTC. Its translation: CASSDSAGRDGYTF.

The gene calls are TRBV19 and TRBJ2-7; TRBD2 matches 9 bases. This CDR3 is 20 amino acids long. The trim removed 5 bases at V and 3 bases at J, leaving 23 bases unmatched. Germline lookup yields CDR1 LNHDA and CDR2 SQIVND (reference sequence). The CDR3 loop reads CASSSTGTSYRSLFNYEQYF. The CDR3 DNA is TGTGCCAGTAGTTCCACCGGGACTAGCTACCGGTCCCTCTTTAACTACGAGCAGTACTTC.

The chain employs TRBV27 and TRBJ2-5, with TRBD2 matching 9 bases. The DNA end is more similar to TRBJ2-7, so the J call may be wrong. This CDR3 comprises 15 residues. The germline V gene encodes CDR1 MNHEY and CDR2 SMNVEV (reference sequence). The CDR3 DNA follows: TGTGCCAGCAGTATGCAAGCGGGAGGCGCCTACGAGCAGTACTTC. It encodes CASSMQAGGAYEQYF.

The chain links TRBV11-3 to TRBJ2-7, with D maybe TRBD2 (5 bases). Germline V CDR1 and CDR2: SGHNT, YENEEA. The CDR3 sequence is 13 residues long. V lost 0 bases, J lost 7 bases, and 10 bases lay in between. CDR3 amino acids: CASSLEGPGEQYF. The CDR3 region has the DNA TGTGCCAGCAGCTTAGAGGGTCCGGGGGAGCAGTACTTC.

V and J are TRBV7-8 and TRBJ2-7, with TRBD2 matching over 7 bases. The CDR3 covers 15 residues. The V gene end was trimmed by 1 base and the J gene end by 3 bases; junction bases not matched to a gene: 6. Per the germline V gene, CDR1 is SGHVS and CDR2 is FQNEAQ. The CDR3 loop is CASSLVAGVSYEQYF. In DNA, the CDR3 is TGTGCCAGCAGCTTAGTGGCGGGAGTGAGCTACGAGCAGTACTTC.

V and J are TRBV19 and TRBJ2-1; D unresolved. V was cut by 4 bases and J by 9 bases, with 13 bases left in between. CDR1 and CDR2 from the germline V gene are LNHDA and SQIVND (reference sequence). This CDR3 comprises 13 residues. This CDR3 reads CASSRRSSGEQFF. In DNA, the CDR3 is TGTGCCAGTAGTAGGCGCTCCTCGGGTGAGCAGTTCTTC.

V gene TRBV11-2 combines with J gene TRBJ1-1; D unclear. The CDR3 covers 15 residues. Looked up from germline, CDR1 is SGHAT and CDR2 is FQNNGV. Trimming removed 0 bases at V and 0 bases at J, with 8 bases between. In nucleotides, the CDR3 is TGTGCCAGCAGCTTAGAGGAGGCTATGAACACTGAAGCTTTCTTT. Residues: CASSLEEAMNTEAFF.

The chain recombines TRBV28 with TRBJ1-2; 7 nucleotides line up with TRBD1. The CDR3 is made up of 16 amino acids. The V gene's germline CDR1 is MDHEN and CDR2 SYDVKM. Losses at the gene ends were 5 bases for V and 7 bases for J; bases not matched to a gene: 16. CDR3 coding DNA: TGTGCCAGCAGTACCGGGACAGACAGGAGGGTTCGTGGCTACACCTTC. Protein: CASSTGTDRRVRGYTF.

The CDR3 protein is CASSPVLDGYMNTEAFF. The CDR3 DNA follows: TGTGCCAGCTCACCTGTTCTGGACGGCTACATGAACACTGAAGCTTTCTTT. The chain has TRBV18 and TRBJ1-1; D gene ambiguous. CDR1 is KGHSH, CDR2 LQKENI, per germline. V lost 3 bases and J lost 0, with 17 bases in between. The CDR3 consists of 17 residues.

The table lists this clone with a count of one. The chain couples TRBV6-5 to TRBJ2-7, with TRBD1 as a possible D gene (5 bases). CDR1 MNHEY and CDR2 SVGAGI come from the germline V gene. V dropped 0 bases and J dropped 1 base, with 10 bases sitting between them. The CDR3 is 15 residues long. CDR3 amino acids: CASSYSDTNSYEQYF. In DNA, the CDR3 is TGTGCCAGCAGTTACTCGGACACAAATTCCTACGAGCAGTACTTC.

V usage is TRBV2 and J usage is TRBJ1-6; 8 bases are shared with TRBD1. Germline values: CDR1 SNHLY, CDR2 FYNNEI. The CDR3 sequence is 12 residues long. V lost 8 bases and J lost 9; bases outside the gene matches: 3. The CDR3 nucleotides are TGTGCCAGCGGAGGACAGGGTTCACCCCTCCACTTT. Translated, it gives CASGGQGSPLHF.

This chain joins TRBV5-1 and TRBJ2-5, with D perhaps assigned TRBD1 or TRBD2 (5 bases each). The CDR3 covers 14 residues. CDR1 and CDR2 (germline): SGHRS, YFSETQ. V was shortened by 4 bases and J by 2 bases, with 12 bases between the two germline ends. The DNA for the CDR3 is TGCGCCAGCAGCCTAGGGACCCTACAAGAGACCCAGTACTTC. Translation: CASSLGTLQETQYF.

In its sample, this clone was seen once. The chain employs TRBV6-5 and TRBJ2-3; D ambiguous. Germline V gene lookup returns CDR1 MNHEY and CDR2 SVGAGI. V was pared by 4 bases and J by 2 bases, with 10 bases between. The CDR3 is 14 amino acids. The CDR3 sequence is CASSSSATTDTQYF. The CDR3 DNA is TGTGCCAGCAGTTCCTCAGCCACCACAGATACGCAGTATTTT.

The rearrangement uses TRBV28 and TRBJ2-1; D is unclear. The length of the CDR3 is 13 residues. Germline V gives CDR1 MDHEN, CDR2 SYDVKM. Trimming removed 5 bases from V and 8 bases from J, with 13 bases in between. CDR3 loop: CASSPPLSYEQFF. The DNA of the CDR3 is TGTGCCAGCAGTCCTCCCTTGAGCTATGAGCAGTTCTTC.

The chain recombines TRBV11-2 with TRBJ2-1; possible D gene TRBD2, 6 bases. V was pared by 0 bases and J by 2 bases, with 17 bases between. The CDR3 has 18 amino acids. Germline V CDR1 and CDR2: SGHAT, FQNNGV. CDR3 DNA: TGTGCCAGCAGCTTAGACCCTCGGAACGGGAGAGCCTACAATGAGCAGTTCTTC. Its translation is CASSLDPRNGRAYNEQFF.

This rearrangement joins TRBV10-3 to TRBJ1-3; 12 bases line up with TRBD1. CDR1 is ENHRY, CDR2 SYGVKD, per germline. There are 17 residues in the CDR3. Trimming cost V 6 bases and J 4 bases; bases outside gene matches: 10. CDR3 DNA sequence: TGTGCCATCAGCGACCGGGACAGGGGGCGCGTCGGAAACACCATATATTTT. This sequence encodes CAISDRDRGRVGNTIYF.

The chain employs TRBV21-1 and TRBJ1-4; the D call TRBD1 from the table was never checked on the DNA. TRBV21-1 constitutes a pseudogene. There are 17 residues in the CDR3. The DNA of the CDR3 is TGTGCCAGCAGCAAATCTCCCCACAGGTCTATCAATGAAAAACTGTTTTTT. Translating gives CASSKSPHRSINEKLFF.

The sample holds a few counts of this clone. The V and J genes are TRBV7-2 and TRBJ2-7; the D is unclear. V was trimmed by 1 base and J by 5 bases, leaving 18 bases between them. CDR1 and CDR2 (germline): SGHTA, FQGNSA. CDR3 size: 16 residues. The CDR3 spells CASSLGPPGSGHEQYF. For the CDR3, the DNA is TGTGCCAGCAGCTTAGGACCTCCCGGGTCCGGTCACGAGCAGTACTTC.

The chain has TRBV5-6 and TRBJ2-7, with 12 bases that match TRBD1. This CDR3 is 16 amino acids long. Germline CDR1 SGHDT, CDR2 YYEEEE. J was trimmed by 5 bases and V by 0 bases; bases with no gene match: 6. Here the CDR3 reads CASSLVLGQGAHEQYF. Written as DNA, the CDR3 is TGTGCCAGCAGCTTGGTTTTGGGACAGGGGGCTCACGAGCAGTACTTC. Supplemented by reference TRBV5-6 and TRBJ2-7, the full variable domain reads DAGVTQSPTHLIKTRGQQVTLRCSPKSGHDTVSWYQQALGQGPQFIFQYYEEEERQRGNFPDRFSGHQFPNYSSELNVNALLLGDSALYLCASSLVLGQGAHEQYFGPGTRLTVT.

This clone came up many times. This chain links TRBV27 with TRBJ1-2, with no clear D. Germline-derived CDR1 and CDR2 are MNHEY and SMNVEV (reference sequence). The germline V and J ends were trimmed by 5 bases and 8 bases, with 15 bases remaining between them. The CDR3 is made up of 13 amino acids. The CDR3 reads CASSPTPPMGYTF. The CDR3, as DNA: TGTGCCAGCAGTCCGACACCCCCTATGGGCTACACCTTC.

The V and J genes are TRBV23-1 and TRBJ1-3, with 8 positions matching TRBD1. TRBV23-1 carries the ORF label, with uncertain function. The CDR3 length is 19 residues. V lost 0 bases and J lost 5; bases outside the gene matches: 15. DNA of the CDR3: TGCGCCAGCAGTCAATCTTCCCGTTGGGCCAGGGGGCGCCGAAACACCATATATTTT. The encoded protein is CASSQSSRWARGRRNTIYF.

The sample holds one count of this clone. The chain recombines TRBV28 with TRBJ1-5; weak D call: TRBD1 (5 bases). Deletions cut 6 bases from V and 1 base from J, with 22 bases between. CDR1 and CDR2 from the germline V gene are MDHEN and SYDVKM. This CDR3 has 18 residues. The CDR3 here is CASRRGFRRGTSNQPQHF. The CDR3 DNA reads as TGTGCCAGCAGAAGAGGGTTTAGGCGGGGCACGAGCAATCAGCCCCAGCATTTT.

Comment on this clone: At one end, the junction sequence differs from germline, possibly due to a read error. The chain couples TRBV5-8 to TRBJ2-7, with D uncertain. This CDR3 spans 9 amino acids. Germline CDR1 SGHTS, CDR2 YDEGEE. The chain's CDR3 is CASSFDQDF. CDR3 sequence (DNA): TGTGCCAGCAGCTTCGATCAGGACTTC. Filled out from reference TRBV5-8 and TRBJ2-7, the complete variable domain reads EAGVTQSPTHLIKTRGQQATLRCSPISGHTSVYWYQQALGLGLQFLLWYDEGEERNRGNFPPRFSGRQFPNYSSELNVNALELEDSALYLCASSFDQDFGPGTRLTVT.

This clone was picked up one time. The chain couples TRBV10-1 to TRBJ2-5; TRBD2 might be the D (8 bases). This CDR3 has 8 amino acids. The V gene lost 11 bases and the J gene lost 14 bases, with 12 bases spanning the gap. Germline CDR1 WNHNN, CDR2 SYGVQD (reference sequence). The CDR3 bases are TGCGCCCGGGAGGGGGCCTACTTC. Amino acids: CAREGAYF.

This rearrangement joins TRBV10-3 to TRBJ1-4; the D gene is possibly TRBD1 (5 bases). The CDR3 spans 13 residues. Germline CDR1 reads ENHRY; CDR2 reads SYGVKD. Trimming took 8 bases from V and 6 from J, leaving 13 bases between them. Here the CDR3 reads CAIGRGGDEKLFF. In DNA form, the CDR3 reads TGTGCCATCGGGAGGGGCGGAGATGAAAAACTGTTTTTT.

This chain joins TRBV4-1 and TRBJ2-5, with D uncertain. The J call may be wrong; the DNA end is better matched by TRBJ2-7. The CDR3 extends over 15 amino acids. Per the germline V gene, CDR1 is MGHRA and CDR2 is YSYEKL. The CDR3 DNA is TGCGCCAGCAGCCAAGTCCCGCGCCGCTCCTACGAGCAGTACTTC. Its protein is CASSQVPRRSYEQYF.